One sample yielded the 5 T cell receptor beta chains listed below, sequenced in a study of lymphopenia after photon versus proton radiotherapy. Libraries were prepared by immunoSEQ multiplex PCR; TCRdb keeps only in-frame clonotypes and omits some of them. The table records 83,000 or so clones, around 88% of them present only once. The material sequenced was peripheral blood, taken from a patient treated with proton-based radiotherapy. The receptors here all came from a man aged 55 to 70 with pancreatic cancer.

V gene TRBV9 combines with J gene TRBJ2-7, with 12 positions matching TRBD1. Germline V lookup: CDR1 SGDLS, CDR2 YYNGEE. V lost 0 bases and J lost 6; bases outside the gene matches: 10. This CDR3 has 17 residues. The CDR3 loop is CASSVGPGQGAFGEQYF. The CDR3 DNA is TGTGCCAGCAGCGTAGGACCGGGACAGGGGGCGTTCGGCGAGCAGTACTTC.

This sequence joins TRBV6-1 and TRBJ1-5; 11 positions match TRBD1. The CDR3 loop spans 14 amino acids. CDR1 MNHNS and CDR2 SASEGT come from the germline V gene. V lost 5 bases, J lost 6 bases, and 3 bases stayed unmatched. CDR3 bases: TGTGCCAGCAGTCCGGGACAGGGGGTTCAGCCCCAGCATTTT. Its protein product is CASSPGQGVQPQHF.

The chain is built from TRBV9 and TRBJ1-4; TRBD1 aligns across 7 bases. The V gene's germline CDR1 is SGDLS and CDR2 YYNGEE. Trimming removed 1 base from V and 0 bases from J; junction bases left unmatched: 0. The CDR3 is made up of 15 amino acids. The CDR3 reads CASSVQGATNEKLFF. The DNA of the CDR3 is TGTGCCAGCAGCGTACAGGGGGCAACTAATGAAAAACTGTTTTTT.

A single count supports this clone. The chain is built from TRBV18 and TRBJ2-3; TRBD1 aligns across 11 bases. The CDR3 runs to 16 residues. V dropped 3 bases and J dropped 2; count of bases not matched to a gene: 4. Looked up from germline, CDR1 is KGHSH and CDR2 is LQKENI. The CDR3 DNA reads TGTGCCAGCTCACCCAGGACAGGGGGCTTCACAGATACGCAGTATTTT. Residues: CASSPRTGGFTDTQYF.

This sequence joins TRBV5-4 and TRBJ2-1; 11 bases are shared with TRBD2. There are 16 residues in the CDR3. The germline V gene has CDR1 SGHNT and CDR2 YYREEE (reference sequence). The V gene end was trimmed by 9 bases and the J gene end by 3 bases; junction bases not matched to a gene: 11. The CDR3 spells CATSRGLAGGYNEQFF. In DNA, the CDR3 is TGTGCCACCTCCAGGGGGCTAGCGGGAGGCTACAATGAGCAGTTCTTC.